Shown below are 27 T cell receptor beta chains from a single sample sequenced in a study of T cells in Graves' hyperthyroidism and ophthalmopathy. Authors of the study amplified TCR beta CDR3 regions from RNA transcripts. The HTBI primer set drove a first-round RT-PCR of the TCR CDR3. One entry per CDR3 protein, called by TCRdb with MiXCR from the multiplex PCR reads. Among hundreds of thousands of distinct CDR3 sequences listed, about two fifths were seen once. The sequenced sample was blood. The receptors here all came from a man aged 18 to 30 with Graves' hyperthyroidism.

This clonotype was counted between two and nine times. Being one base from a much bigger clone, this may be a read error. V and J are TRBV7-2 and TRBJ1-2; unclear D gene. V was pared by 5 bases and J by 2 bases, with 9 bases between. The germline V gene encodes CDR1 SGHTA and CDR2 FQGNSA. The CDR3 has 13 residues. Written as DNA, the CDR3 is TGTGCCAGCAGCCCGGCCGGGAACTATGGCTACACCTTC. The encoded protein is CASSPAGNYGYTF. The full variable domain, completed using reference TRBV7-2 and TRBJ1-2, is GAGVSQSPSNKVTEKGKDVELRCDPISGHTALYWYRQSLGQGLEFLIYFQGNSAPDKSGLPSDRFSAERTGGSVSTLTIQRTQQEDSAVYLCASSPAGNYGYTFGSGTRLTVV.

Concerning this clonotype: Possible read error: a much larger clone is one base away. The CDR3 loop reads CAGSALGQNTEAFF. DNA for the CDR3: TGTGCCGGCAGTGCCCTAGGACAGAACACTGAAGCTTTCTTT. The V and J genes are TRBV2 and TRBJ1-1, with a tentative D call TRBD1 (5 bases). The CDR3 runs 14 residues. Germline CDR1 reads SNHLY; CDR2 reads FYNNEI.

This chain links TRBV20-1 with TRBJ2-7; D ambiguous. The CDR3 extends over 14 amino acids. V was pared by 3 bases and J by 7 bases, with 19 bases between. Germline CDR1 DFQATT, CDR2 SNEGSKA (reference sequence). Here the CDR3 DNA reads TGCAGTGCTAGGGCCGGAATAGAGCGAACGGAGCAGTACTTC. As protein: CSARAGIERTEQYF.

V and J are TRBV5-1 and TRBJ1-1, with a tentative D call TRBD1 (6 bases). Looked up from germline, CDR1 is SGHRS and CDR2 is YFSETQ. Between the trimmed V and J ends, which lost 4 bases and 0 bases, there was a span of 13 bases. The CDR3 is 15 residues long. The CDR3 nucleotides read TGCGCCAGCAGCGACGGGACACAAATGAACACTGAAGCTTTCTTT. The encoded protein is CASSDGTQMNTEAFF.

This sequence joins TRBV7-8 and TRBJ1-4; no clear D gene. V lost 5 bases to trimming and J lost 11 bases, with 18 bases between them. The CDR3 is made up of 14 amino acids. Germline CDR1 and CDR2: SGHVS and FQNEAQ. CDR3 residues: CASSQRSGAFKLFF. CDR3 DNA: TGTGCCAGCAGCCAAAGAAGCGGAGCCTTCAAACTGTTTTTT.

For this clonotype: The junction differs from germline at one of its ends, possibly a read error. The genes are TRBV7-8 and TRBJ1-5, with 7 nucleotides matching TRBD1. There are 16 residues in the CDR3. In germline, CDR1 is SGHVS, CDR2 FQNEAQ. CDR3 sequence reads: CASSQAWGQRGQPQHF. The CDR3, as DNA: TGCGCCAGCAGCCAAGCGTGGGGACAGCGGGGTCAGCCCCAGCATTTT.

This clonotype was counted between two and nine times. This sequence joins TRBV7-9 and TRBJ2-7, with TRBD1 matching 10 bases. CDR3 length: 15 amino acids. Germline values: CDR1 SEHNR, CDR2 FQNEAQ (reference sequence). V dropped 0 bases and J dropped 4; count of bases not matched to a gene: 3. In DNA, the CDR3 is TGTGCCAGCAGCTTAGCTGGACAGGGGGAGTACGAGCAGTACTTC. Residues: CASSLAGQGEYEQYF.

This clonotype appeared a single time. The chain is built from TRBV29-1 and TRBJ1-1; the match to TRBD1 covers 10 bases. The ends lost 4 bases at V and 0 bases at J; junction bases unmatched: 5. From germline, CDR1 is SQVTM and CDR2 ANQGSEA. This CDR3 contains 15 residues. CDR3 bases: TGCAGCGTTGTATCGGGGACAGGGGTGAACACTGAAGCTTTCTTT. Encoded protein: CSVVSGTGVNTEAFF.

As to this clonotype: The junction departs from the called germline gene at one end, perhaps through a read error. This chain joins TRBV3-1 and TRBJ1-5; D perhaps matches TRBD1 (6 bases). Germline-derived CDR1 and CDR2 are LGHDT and YNNKEL (reference sequence). The CDR3 sequence is 14 residues long. The CDR3 protein is CASSQQGRKQPQHF. CDR3 sequence (DNA): TGTGCCAGCAGCCAACAGGGGCGCAAGCAGCCCCAGCATTTT.

This clonotype appeared a few times. The gene calls are TRBV20-1 and TRBJ2-3; unclear D gene. This CDR3 region has 15 residues. From germline, CDR1 is DFQATT and CDR2 SNEGSKA (reference sequence). Trimming stripped 0 bases from V and 0 bases from J, with 10 bases between. CDR3 nucleotide sequence: TGCAGTGCTAGAGACCCGACATCTAGCACAGATACGCAGTATTTT. It specifies CSARDPTSSTDTQYF.

This chain joins TRBV7-8 and TRBJ1-1, with a tentative D call TRBD1 (5 bases). CDR3 length equals 16 residues. Germline values: CDR1 SGHVS, CDR2 FQNEAQ. V was pared by 3 bases and J by 0 bases, with 14 bases between. The chain's CDR3 is CASSFGGRGLNTEAFF. The CDR3 bases are TGTGCCAGCAGCTTTGGGGGACGGGGACTGAACACTGAAGCTTTCTTT.

Comments on this clonotype: A much larger clone is a single base away; this may be a read error. The rearrangement uses TRBV7-2 and TRBJ2-5; D is perhaps TRBD1 (6 bases). The germline V gene encodes CDR1 SGHTA and CDR2 FQGNSA. The CDR3 spans 13 residues. The CDR3 DNA is TGTGCCAGCAGGACGACAGGACAAGAGGCCCAGTACTTC. Protein sequence: CASRTTGQEAQYF. The whole variable domain, remainder taken from reference TRBV7-2 and TRBJ2-5, is GAGVSQSPSNKVTEKGKDVELRCDPISGHTALYWYRQSLGQGLEFLIYFQGNSAPDKSGLPSDRFSAERTGGSVSTLTIQRTQQEDSAVYLCASRTTGQEAQYFGPGTRLLVL.

This clonotype was counted ten times or more. The chain has TRBV7-2 and TRBJ2-5, with D tentatively TRBD1 (5 bases). From germline, CDR1 is SGHTA and CDR2 FQGNSA. V was trimmed by 2 bases and J by 4 bases, leaving 11 bases between them. The CDR3 has 14 amino acids. The CDR3 here is CASSLRGNVETQYF. In DNA, the CDR3 is TGTGCCAGCAGCTTAAGGGGTAATGTAGAGACCCAGTACTTC.

This clonotype was picked up a small number of times. V usage is TRBV6-5 and J usage is TRBJ2-5; TRBD2 agrees at 7 bases. The junction had 10 bases not matched to a gene; V was cut back by 7 bases and J by 5 bases. CDR3 length: 14 residues. Germline assignment: CDR1 MNHEY and CDR2 SVGAGI. In DNA, the CDR3 is TGTGCCAGCATCCAAGCGGGGTGGGTGGAGACCCAGTACTTC. Translation gives CASIQAGWVETQYF.

This clonotype was found many times. V usage is TRBV29-1 and J usage is TRBJ2-7, with a possible D match to TRBD1 (6 bases). Germline CDR1 is SQVTM and CDR2 is ANQGSEA. Trimming took 5 bases from V and 2 from J, leaving 10 bases between them. This CDR3 has 12 residues. The CDR3 sequence: CSVRQATYEQYF. CDR3 DNA: TGCAGCGTTCGACAGGCGACCTACGAGCAGTACTTC.

This clonotype came up many times. J is TRBJ2-7 and V is TRBV7-2; TRBD1 is a possible D gene (5 bases). Germline CDR1 SGHTA, CDR2 FQGNSA. This CDR3 has 12 residues. The V gene lost 2 bases and the J gene lost 3 bases, with 5 bases spanning the gap. CDR3 loop: CASSLQGYEQYF. Here the CDR3 DNA reads TGTGCCAGCAGCTTACAGGGCTACGAGCAGTACTTC.

The CDR3 nucleotides are TGTGCCAGTAGTATGATGAGCGGGAGAACGCCCGGGGAGCTGTTTTTT. It specifies CASSMMSGRTPGELFF. The J gene is TRBJ2-2, the V gene TRBV19, with 8 bases lining up with TRBD2. Germline V gives CDR1 LNHDA, CDR2 SQIVND (reference sequence). The CDR3 has 16 amino acids. V lost 3 bases to trimming and J lost 6 bases; unmatched junction nucleotides: 9.

This sequence joins TRBV7-2 and TRBJ1-1; D possibly corresponds to TRBD1 (6 bases). This CDR3 region has 13 residues. Germline loops: CDR1 SGHTA, CDR2 FQGNSA. Trimming shortened V by 9 bases and J by 0 bases, and 11 bases separated the two germline ends. In DNA, the CDR3 is TGTGCCAGACAGGGAGGGATGAACACTGAAGCTTTCTTT. Amino acids: CARQGGMNTEAFF.

Note on this clonotype: A much bigger clone sits one base away, suggesting this may be a read error. J is TRBJ1-2 and V is TRBV7-2; no clear D. This CDR3 contains 16 residues. Germline V gene lookup returns CDR1 SGHTA and CDR2 FQGNSA. The germline V and J ends were trimmed by 0 bases and 1 base, with 12 bases remaining between them. CDR3 nucleotide sequence: TGTGCCAGCAGCTTAGCTCCGGGAAGCCTTAACTATGGCTACACCTTC. Residues: CASSLAPGSLNYGYTF.

Concerning this clonotype: This may stem from a read error, because a much larger clone lies one nucleotide away. The chain couples TRBV7-9 to TRBJ1-1; tentative D call: TRBD1 (5 bases). Trimming took 11 bases from V and 4 from J, leaving 14 bases between them. CDR1 and CDR2 (germline): SEHNR, FQNEAQ (reference sequence). This CDR3 is 12 amino acids long. The chain's CDR3 is CAGDRWATEAFF. The CDR3 coding sequence is TGTGCCGGAGACAGATGGGCCACTGAAGCTTTCTTT.

Here the CDR3 DNA reads TGCGCCAGCAGCCAAATCTTGGAAGAGGGGAGTAAGTACTTC. This codes for CASSQILEEGSKYF. The chain couples TRBV4-1 to TRBJ2-7; D possibly matches TRBD1 or TRBD2 (5 bases each). The CDR3 extends over 14 amino acids. In germline, CDR1 is MGHRA, CDR2 YSYEKL. Trimming pared 2 bases from V and 11 bases from J, leaving 19 bases between.

This clonotype was counted at least ten times. The chain has TRBV10-2 and TRBJ2-7; perhaps TRBD1 as D (7 bases). The V gene's germline CDR1 is WSHSY and CDR2 SAAADI. The CDR3 runs 15 residues. Trimming took 6 bases from V and 5 from J, leaving 20 bases between them. CDR3 sequence: CASRGTGTVVDEQYF. The CDR3 region has the DNA TGCGCCAGCAGGGGGACTGGGACAGTTGTTGACGAGCAGTACTTC.

This clonotype occurred once. The rearrangement uses TRBV9 and TRBJ1-1, with a weak D call TRBD1 (6 bases). Between the trimmed V and J ends, which lost 3 bases and 5 bases, there was a span of 20 bases. Germline CDR1 and CDR2: SGDLS and YYNGEE. The CDR3 totals 16 residues. The CDR3 DNA sequence: TGTGCCAGCAGCGATGGTCCCGTGGGGGCGGGTACTGAAGCTTTCTTT. Translation gives CASSDGPVGAGTEAFF.

The chain joins TRBV2 to TRBJ1-3; no firm D call. The germline V gene has CDR1 SNHLY and CDR2 FYNNEI. CDR3 length: 16 residues. Deletions cut 5 bases from V and 0 bases from J, with 14 bases between. CDR3 protein: CASSSDGRASGNTIYF. DNA of the CDR3: TGTGCCAGCAGTTCCGATGGAAGGGCCTCTGGAAACACCATATATTTT.

The CDR3 spells CASSGTIDSAEETQYF. CDR3 coding DNA: TGTGCCAGCAGTGGAACCATCGACAGTGCTGAAGAGACCCAGTACTTC. The rearrangement links TRBV2 to TRBJ2-5, with D perhaps matching TRBD1 (5 bases). V gave up 4 bases and J gave up 3 bases, with 18 bases separating them. Germline V gene lookup returns CDR1 SNHLY and CDR2 FYNNEI. The CDR3 contains 16 residues.

This chain joins TRBV5-1 and TRBJ1-1; possible D gene TRBD1, 6 bases. This CDR3 has 14 residues. Trimming took off 3 bases at V and 1 base at J, with 10 bases between the two ends. CDR1 and CDR2 (germline): SGHRS, YFSETQ. The CDR3 sequence is CASSWATGNTEAFF. CDR3 nucleotides: TGCGCCAGCAGCTGGGCGACAGGGAACACTGAAGCTTTCTTT.

This rearrangement joins TRBV6-1 to TRBJ2-7; D uncertain. The CDR3 extends over 15 amino acids. The germline gives CDR1 MNHNS, CDR2 SASEGT. Trimming left V 1 base short and J 0 bases short, with 10 bases between. CDR3 protein: CASSEGLGLSYEQYF. The DNA for the CDR3 is TGTGCCAGCAGTGAAGGTCTGGGCCTCTCCTACGAGCAGTACTTC.